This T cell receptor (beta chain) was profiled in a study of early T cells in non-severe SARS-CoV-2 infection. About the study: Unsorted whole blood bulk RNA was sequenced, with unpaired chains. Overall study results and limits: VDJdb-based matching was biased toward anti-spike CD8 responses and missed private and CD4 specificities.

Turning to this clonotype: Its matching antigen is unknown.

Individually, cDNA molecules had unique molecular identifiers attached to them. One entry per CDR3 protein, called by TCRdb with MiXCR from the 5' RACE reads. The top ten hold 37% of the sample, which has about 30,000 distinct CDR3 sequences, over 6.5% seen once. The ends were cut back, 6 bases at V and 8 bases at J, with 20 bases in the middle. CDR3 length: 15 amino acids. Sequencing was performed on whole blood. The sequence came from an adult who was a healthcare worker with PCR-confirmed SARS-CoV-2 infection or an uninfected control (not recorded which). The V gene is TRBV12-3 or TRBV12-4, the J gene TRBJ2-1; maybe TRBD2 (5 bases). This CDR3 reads CASRALQPGSDEQFF. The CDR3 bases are TGTGCCAGCAGGGCCCTTCAGCCGGGAAGCGATGAGCAGTTCTTC.